This T cell receptor (beta chain) was captured by sequencing in a study of cytomegalovirus exposure and HLA in healthy donors. Per germline, CDR1 ENHRY and CDR2 SYGVKD. The V segment lost 7 bases and the J segment 2 bases; nucleotides outside the gene matches: 5. The CDR3 is 13 residues long. Vbeta (60) and Jbeta (13) primers were used in the PCR. Here immunoSEQ multiplex PCR was the method, and the copy in TCRdb shows in-frame clones only, minus some. The data include fewer than 100,000 clones; the top ten clones carry 3% to 4%. The sample consisted of PBMCs. The chain couples TRBV10-3 to TRBJ2-7, with TRBD1 identical over 7 bases. The receptor's source is a man younger than 35 in good health and CMV-seropositive. CDR3 sequence reads: CAIKPQGTYEQYF. As DNA, the CDR3 is TGTGCCATCAAACCACAGGGGACCTACGAGCAGTACTTC.